The 15 T cell receptor beta chains below all came from one sample that was sequenced in a study of vaccination effects on CD4 cells after COVID-19. Antigen-specific CD4+ T cells were expanded with viral peptide pools in the ViraFEST assay before sequencing. Following culture for around 10 days, CD4+ T cells were isolated. The healthy vaccine recipients, who had no prior SARS-CoV-2 infection, showed negative nucleocapsid antibodies. What these receptors recognize is not known. Clones were sequenced by immunoSEQ multiplex PCR, and TCRdb holds only the in-frame ones, with some missing. The sample consists of around 66,000 clones, 60% to 80% of them appearing once. Sequenced here: CD4+ T cells from PBMCs cultured with HCoV-OC43 spike peptides, sampled before COVID-19 vaccination. The subset denotes: HCoV-OC43 spike overlapping peptide pool stimulation. These receptors originate from a human donor who received a COVID-19 vaccine.

The rearrangement links TRBV18 to TRBJ2-5; tentatively, D is TRBD2 (6 bases). Germline assignment: CDR1 KGHSH and CDR2 LQKENI. With 2 bases removed from V and 4 bases from J, the gap between germline ends came to 11 bases. The CDR3 length is 14 residues. The CDR3 spells CASSPREAGETQYF. CDR3 in DNA: TGTGCCAGCTCACCAAGGGAAGCGGGAGAGACCCAGTACTTC.

The chain uses TRBV7-3 and TRBJ2-3; D is possibly TRBD1 or TRBD2 (6 bases each). Trimming took 8 bases from V and 2 from J, leaving 17 bases between them. The CDR3 contains 15 residues. Per germline, CDR1 SGHTA and CDR2 FQGTGA. The CDR3, as DNA: TGTGCCAGCGCACAAGGGGGGCTTTTCACAGATACGCAGTATTTT. Amino acid sequence: CASAQGGLFTDTQYF.

J is TRBJ2-1 and V is TRBV24-1; no definite D call. V was trimmed by 6 bases and J by 8 bases, leaving 19 bases between them. The germline gives CDR1 KGHDR, CDR2 SFDVKD. The CDR3 has 15 amino acids. The CDR3 protein is CATSPPSGPVDEQFF. CDR3 DNA: TGTGCCACCAGTCCCCCTTCGGGTCCCGTGGATGAGCAGTTCTTC.

This chain joins TRBV3-1 (or the pseudogene TRBV3-2) and TRBJ1-6; 7 bases align to TRBD1. The V gene's germline CDR1 is LGHDT and CDR2 YNNKEL (reference sequence). This CDR3 spans 15 amino acids. Losses at the gene ends were 7 bases for V and 8 bases for J; bases not matched to a gene: 11. CDR3 loop: CASTDRAPRDSPLHF. The CDR3, as DNA: TGTGCCAGCACCGACAGGGCTCCCCGGGATTCACCCCTCCACTTT.

The CDR3 protein is CASSEWAGNTIYF. CDR3 in DNA: TGTGCCAGCAGTGAATGGGCTGGAAACACCATATATTTT. The chain carries TRBV27 and TRBJ1-3; no reliable D call. The V gene lost 5 bases and the J gene lost 2 bases, with 7 bases spanning the gap. Looked up from germline, CDR1 is MNHEY and CDR2 is SMNVEV (reference sequence). The CDR3 sequence is 13 residues long.

This clone occurred a few times. DNA of the CDR3: TGTGCCAGCAGGGAGGGGGCTGGCAATCAGCCCCAGCATTTT. Translating gives CASREGAGNQPQHF. The gene calls are TRBV2 and TRBJ1-5; 7 bases agree with TRBD1. The germline V gene encodes CDR1 SNHLY and CDR2 FYNNEI. After removal of 6 bases from V and 2 bases from J, the junction contained 4 bases not matched to a gene. The CDR3 consists of 14 residues. Complete variable domain (other parts from reference TRBV2 and TRBJ1-5): EPEVTQTPSHQVTQMGQEVILRCVPISNHLYFYWYRQILGQKVEFLVSFYNNEISEKSEIFDDQFSVERPDGSNFTLKIRSTKLEDSAMYFCASREGAGNQPQHFGDGTRLSIL.

The chain employs TRBV3-1 (or the pseudogene TRBV3-2) and TRBJ2-5; D is unresolved. The CDR3 is 16 residues long. Germline V gene data show CDR1 as LGHDT and CDR2 as YNNKEL (reference sequence). V lost 1 base to trimming and J lost 1 base, with 13 bases between them. CDR3 sequence: CASSQGTPSLQETQYF. The CDR3 DNA reads as TGTGCCAGCAGCCAAGGCACCCCGAGCCTCCAAGAGACCCAGTACTTC.

The genes are TRBV6-1 and TRBJ2-4; tentatively, D is TRBD2 (7 bases). The V and J ends lost 2 bases and 0 bases respectively, with 23 bases between them. CDR1 and CDR2 (germline): MNHNS, SASEGT. The CDR3 consists of 20 residues. This CDR3 is CASSEMQGGGGGRAKNIQYF. In DNA form, the CDR3 reads TGTGCCAGCAGTGAAATGCAGGGAGGGGGAGGGGGTCGAGCCAAAAACATTCAGTACTTC.

This chain uses TRBV27 with TRBJ2-3, with D maybe TRBD2 (6 bases). The germline V and J ends were trimmed by 2 bases and 4 bases, with 7 bases remaining between them. The V gene's germline CDR1 is MNHEY and CDR2 SMNVEV (reference sequence). The CDR3 consists of 13 residues. In DNA, the CDR3 is TGTGCCAGCAGTTTAGGGGGGTCAGATACGCAGTATTTT. This sequence encodes CASSLGGSDTQYF.

This clone appeared a single time. In the same sample, other DNA sequences code for this CDR3. The V call is TRBV5-1, the J call TRBJ1-4; D call uncertain. The CDR3 totals 13 residues. The V gene's germline CDR1 is SGHRS and CDR2 YFSETQ. The V end was cut by 0 bases, the J end by 7 bases, with 7 bases between. As DNA, the CDR3 is TGCGCCAGCAGCTTGGTGGTGGGTGAAAAACTGTTTTTT. Amino acids: CASSLVVGEKLFF.

This chain connects TRBV5-1 to TRBJ2-3; 9 bases align to TRBD2. The trim removed 6 bases at V and 6 bases at J, leaving 11 bases unmatched. CDR3 length: 15 residues. Germline CDR1 and CDR2: SGHRS and YFSETQ. DNA for the CDR3: TGCGCCAGCAACCCCAGCCTAGCGGGGAGGGATACGCAGTATTTT. Translating it yields CASNPSLAGRDTQYF.

The J gene is TRBJ2-5, the V gene TRBV24-1; D possibly matches TRBD1 or TRBD2 (5 bases each). The germline CDR1 and CDR2 sequences are KGHDR and SFDVKD. Trimming left V 5 bases short and J 5 bases short, with 17 bases between. This CDR3 has 15 residues. CDR3 DNA sequence: TGTGCCACCAGTGTAGGGGACGGGATGGGCGAGACCCAGTACTTC. It specifies CATSVGDGMGETQYF.

The V gene is TRBV7-3, the J gene TRBJ2-3; 9 bases agree with TRBD1. CDR3 length: 17 amino acids. Germline-derived CDR1 and CDR2 are SGHTA and FQGTGA. V lost 5 bases and J lost 4; bases outside the gene matches: 13. This CDR3 is CASSANKQGAPPDTQYF. The CDR3 DNA reads TGTGCCAGCAGCGCAAATAAACAGGGGGCGCCTCCAGATACGCAGTATTTT.

The genes are TRBV5-1 and TRBJ1-4; TRBD1 might be the D (6 bases). Deletions cut 0 bases from V and 8 bases from J, with 11 bases between. Germline V gives CDR1 SGHRS, CDR2 YFSETQ. CDR3 length: 14 residues. DNA for the CDR3: TGCGCCAGCAGCTTGGAACAGGGTTGGGAAAAACTGTTTTTT. This encodes CASSLEQGWEKLFF.

The chain is built from TRBV19 and TRBJ1-1; D uncertain. The germline V gene has CDR1 LNHDA and CDR2 SQIVND (reference sequence). The CDR3 consists of 15 residues. V was pared by 3 bases and J by 2 bases, with 13 bases between. The CDR3 here is CASSIGGSRNTEAFF. DNA of the CDR3: TGTGCCAGTAGTATCGGAGGGAGTAGAAACACTGAAGCTTTCTTT.